This TCR beta chain comes out of a study of post-analysis software for immune sequencing data. This clonotype was counted only a few times. Its cognate antigen is unknown. Trimming at V came to 7 bases and at J to 0 bases, leaving 11 bases not matched to a gene. Per the germline V gene, CDR1 is MNHNS and CDR2 is SASEGT. This CDR3 spans 16 amino acids. cDNA libraries of TCR beta carried unique molecular identifiers. Starting from approximately 1 to 10 million T cells, the study yielded 450,000 to 500,000 cDNA molecules. Via MiXCR, TCRdb re-called the PCR reads, giving one row per CDR3 protein. Among a few hundred thousand distinct CDR3 sequences, around a third were seen once, and the ten largest hold 5% to 6%. General study points: F-measure co-clustering was strong for batch-matched samples. Patients used a handful of TRBV segments, including TRBV5-6, TRBV5-1 and TRBV20-1, more often than controls.

The chain joins TRBV6-1 to TRBJ2-7; the match to TRBD1 covers 8 bases. This TCR derives from a girl aged 2-17 years with multiple sclerosis. The sequenced sample consisted of blood. CDR3 nucleotides: TGTGCCAGCAATCCCGACAGGGGCCGGTCCTCCTACGAGCAGTACTTC. As protein: CASNPDRGRSSYEQYF.